The 30 T cell receptor beta chains below were found in one sample sequenced in a study of blood T cell repertoires in COVID-19. TCRdb's copy holds only in-frame clones and misses some; the assay was immunoSEQ multiplex PCR. There are about 170,000 clones in the sample; approximately 90% occur only once, and about 2.1% lies in the top ten. Sequencing was done on a sample of peripheral blood. The receptors were sampled from a man aged 50 to 59 who had recovered from COVID-19.

This chain joins TRBV4-3 and TRBJ1-2, with 10 bases lining up with TRBD1. CDR3 length: 14 amino acids. J lost 4 bases, V lost 3 bases, and 2 bases had no gene match. The germline CDR1 and CDR2 sequences are LGHNA and YSLEER. The DNA for the CDR3 is TGCGCCAGCAGCCAGGACAGGGGGATCTATGGCTACACCTTC. Residues: CASSQDRGIYGYTF.

As for this clone: Mismatch with germline at one junction end may stem from a read error. This chain joins TRBV5-1 and TRBJ2-1; 14 bases agree with TRBD2. The CDR3 covers 18 residues. Germline lookup yields CDR1 SGHRS and CDR2 YFSETQ. CDR3 sequence (DNA): TGCGCCAGCACCGGGACTAGCGGGGGTATAGGTTCGTACAGTGAGCAGTTCTTC. Encoded protein: CASTGTSGGIGSYSEQFF.

The rearrangement links TRBV5-1 to TRBJ1-1; TRBD1 aligns across 8 bases. CDR3 length: 18 residues. Germline-derived CDR1 and CDR2 are SGHRS and YFSETQ. J lost 1 base, V lost 2 bases, and 13 bases had no gene match. CDR3 DNA: TGCGCCAGCAGCTTTTGGGCGGCAGGGGGCGTTGGGAACACTGAAGCTTTCTTT. This codes for CASSFWAAGGVGNTEAFF.

The chain employs TRBV19 and TRBJ1-1; D is uncertain. Trimming took off 7 bases at V and 4 bases at J, with 16 bases between the two ends. The CDR3 extends over 14 amino acids. Germline-derived CDR1 and CDR2 are LNHDA and SQIVND (reference sequence). DNA for the CDR3: TGTGCCAGTAACGGAGGGTTTTTGAGCACTGAAGCTTTCTTT. Translated: CASNGGFLSTEAFF.

The chain's CDR3 is CASSFLGQGNTEAFF. Written as DNA, the CDR3 is TGTGCCAGCAGCTTTTTGGGACAGGGGAACACTGAAGCTTTCTTT. The V and J genes are TRBV7-2 and TRBJ1-1; TRBD1 matches at 9 bases. The CDR3 has 15 residues. From germline, CDR1 is SGHTA and CDR2 FQGNSA. The junction had 3 bases not matched to a gene; V was cut back by 3 bases and J by 1 base. Together with reference TRBV7-2 and TRBJ1-1, the CDR3 gives the full variable domain: GAGVSQSPSNKVTEKGKDVELRCDPISGHTALYWYRQSLGQGLEFLIYFQGNSAPDKSGLPSDRFSAERTGGSVSTLTIQRTQQEDSAVYLCASSFLGQGNTEAFFGQGTRLTVV.

This CDR3 is CATSDPGLAGGQVQYF. The CDR3 region has the DNA TGTGCCACCAGTGACCCGGGACTAGCGGGGGGGCAGGTCCAGTACTTC. This chain links TRBV24-1 with TRBJ2-5; 16 bases line up with TRBD2. Per the germline V gene, CDR1 is KGHDR and CDR2 is SFDVKD. The CDR3 spans 16 residues. The junction had 8 bases not matched to a gene; V was cut back by 4 bases and J by 10 bases.

J is TRBJ2-1 and V is TRBV6-7; 8 bases align to TRBD2. TRBV6-7 is placed among ORFs of uncertain function. The junction had 20 bases not matched to a gene; V was cut back by 5 bases and J by 8 bases. This CDR3 comprises 18 residues. The CDR3 nucleotides are TGTGCCAGCAGTACGGCTCTGGGCGGGAGGCCGTGGGGCGATGAGCAGTTCTTC. Translating gives CASSTALGGRPWGDEQFF.

J is TRBJ2-7 and V is TRBV9; 7 bases align to TRBD1. V shed 4 bases and J 0 bases; nucleotides not matched to a gene: 4. The CDR3 consists of 14 residues. Germline V gives CDR1 SGDLS, CDR2 YYNGEE. In nucleotides, the CDR3 is TGTGCCAGCAGCACGGGACAGCCCTCCTACGAGCAGTACTTC. It encodes CASSTGQPSYEQYF.

The chain links TRBV7-2 to TRBJ1-5; TRBD1 matches 10 bases. The CDR3 has 16 amino acids. CDR1 and CDR2 from the germline V gene are SGHTA and FQGNSA. V was clipped by 5 bases and J by 5 bases; unmatched bases: 9. The CDR3 reads CASSPRDRGGDQPQHF. The CDR3 DNA sequence: TGTGCCAGCAGCCCCCGGGACAGGGGTGGCGATCAGCCCCAGCATTTT.

The chain is built from TRBV7-2 and TRBJ1-5; D unclear. The V end was cut by 4 bases, the J end by 6 bases, with 10 bases between. Germline CDR1 is SGHTA and CDR2 is FQGNSA. The CDR3 runs to 13 residues. The chain's CDR3 is CASSSDRGQPQHF. The CDR3 DNA reads TGTGCCAGCAGCTCTGACCGGGGTCAGCCCCAGCATTTT.

V usage is TRBV7-2 and J usage is TRBJ2-5, with D perhaps matching TRBD1 (6 bases). V shed 6 bases and J shed 10 bases, with 12 bases lying between them. The CDR3 is 11 residues long. Germline CDR1 and CDR2: SGHTA and FQGNSA. CDR3 coding DNA: TGTGCCAGCAGTTCCCGGGACAACCAGTACTTC. Amino acids: CASSSRDNQYF.

V usage is TRBV6-2 or TRBV6-3 and J usage is TRBJ1-5; possible D gene TRBD1, 5 bases. The CDR3 is 17 residues long. Between the trimmed V and J ends, which lost 0 bases and 0 bases, there was a span of 12 bases. From germline, CDR1 is MNHEY and CDR2 SVGEGT. CDR3 sequence (DNA): TGTGCCAGCAGTTACTCGGGGACGGACTATAGCAATCAGCCCCAGCATTTT. This sequence encodes CASSYSGTDYSNQPQHF.

The chain recombines TRBV6-5 with TRBJ1-2; 8 bases are a match to TRBD1. J was trimmed by 8 bases and V by 7 bases; bases with no gene match: 9. Per the germline V gene, CDR1 is MNHEY and CDR2 is SVGAGI. This CDR3 contains 13 residues. For the CDR3, the DNA is TGTGCCAGCACCGACGGGACAGGAGGGGGCTACACCTTC. It specifies CASTDGTGGGYTF.

The V call is TRBV7-2, the J call TRBJ2-5; 7 bases line up with TRBD2. The germline gives CDR1 SGHTA, CDR2 FQGNSA. The V and J ends lost 5 bases and 0 bases, in that order; junction bases with no gene match: 12. The CDR3 is made up of 17 amino acids. The CDR3 DNA follows: TGTGCCAGCAGCCTCCGTCCCCTAGCGGTGAACCAAGAGACCCAGTACTTC. Translating it yields CASSLRPLAVNQETQYF.

This clone was seen a single time. The chain recombines TRBV4-2 with TRBJ2-2; 9 positions match TRBD2. J lost 6 bases, V lost 6 bases, and 14 bases had no gene match. The germline V gene encodes CDR1 LGHNA and CDR2 YNFKEQ. There are 17 residues in the CDR3. CDR3 protein: CASSKLTRGGASGELFF. The CDR3 coding sequence is TGTGCCAGCAGTAAACTTACTCGCGGGGGGGCGTCCGGGGAGCTGTTTTTT.

The CDR3 nucleotides read TGTGCCAGCAGCCAGGACGGGACTAGCGCCTACGAGCAGTACTTC. This codes for CASSQDGTSAYEQYF. The rearrangement joins TRBV3-1 (or the pseudogene TRBV3-2) to TRBJ2-7, with 10 bases identical to TRBD2. Germline CDR1 reads LGHDT; CDR2 reads YNNKEL (reference sequence). The CDR3 covers 15 residues. V lost 3 bases and J lost 2; bases outside the gene matches: 4.

V is TRBV19 and J is TRBJ2-6, with D perhaps TRBD1 (5 bases). Germline loops: CDR1 LNHDA, CDR2 SQIVND (reference sequence). CDR3 length equals 16 residues. V was pared by 3 bases and J by 1 base, with 10 bases between. The CDR3 DNA follows: TGTGCCAGTAGTATCCTCCAGGGATCTGGGGCCAACGTCCTGACTTTC. Protein sequence: CASSILQGSGANVLTF.

This chain connects TRBV10-2 to TRBJ2-1; 8 bases map to TRBD1. CDR3 length: 13 residues. Germline lookup yields CDR1 WSHSY and CDR2 SAAADI. J lost 6 bases, V lost 5 bases, and 3 bases had no gene match. The chain's CDR3 is CASSPGTGNEQFF. In nucleotides, the CDR3 is TGCGCCAGCAGTCCGGGGACAGGCAATGAGCAGTTCTTC.

V is TRBV6-5 and J is TRBJ2-7, with TRBD2 matching over 8 bases. Germline V gives CDR1 MNHEY, CDR2 SVGAGI. J lost 6 bases, V lost 10 bases, and 11 bases had no gene match. The CDR3 is 13 amino acids. Here the CDR3 reads CAIFSGDMGEQYF. The CDR3 DNA follows: TGTGCCATTTTTAGCGGGGATATGGGCGAGCAGTACTTC.

The genes are TRBV9 and TRBJ2-2, with a possible D match to TRBD2 (6 bases). The ends were cut back, 6 bases at V and 0 bases at J, with 30 bases in the middle. The CDR3 sequence is 21 residues long. Germline V CDR1 and CDR2: SGDLS, YYNGEE. The CDR3 coding sequence is TGTGCCAGCACCGACGGCGCTGGACTAAGACTGGACATCGCGAACACCGGGGAGCTGTTTTTT. This gives the protein CASTDGAGLRLDIANTGELFF.

This sequence joins TRBV6-2 or TRBV6-3 and TRBJ2-7, with D possibly being TRBD2 (5 bases). The CDR3 covers 13 residues. Germline values: CDR1 MNHEY, CDR2 SVGEGT. The ends were cut back, 6 bases at V and 7 bases at J, with 16 bases in the middle. CDR3 nucleotide sequence: TGTGCCAGCAGCCCCGGGGTAGCCGGGGAGCAGTACTTC. As protein: CASSPGVAGEQYF.

The rearrangement uses TRBV7-9 and TRBJ1-1, with D perhaps TRBD1 (5 bases). This CDR3 spans 14 amino acids. Germline V gives CDR1 SEHNR, CDR2 FQNEAQ (reference sequence). Trimming took 8 bases from V and 3 from J, leaving 16 bases between them. CDR3 nucleotides: TGTGCCAGCCGTACACGGGGGAGGGACACTGAAGCTTTCTTT. Its translation is CASRTRGRDTEAFF.

The V call is TRBV10-3, the J call TRBJ2-2; 8 positions agree with TRBD1. Germline CDR1 ENHRY, CDR2 SYGVKD. There are 15 residues in the CDR3. Losses at the gene ends were 7 bases for V and 9 bases for J; bases not matched to a gene: 13. The CDR3 DNA follows: TGTGCCATCAACGAAGGGACAGGCTTGTACCGGGAGCTGTTTTTT. Protein: CAINEGTGLYRELFF.

V usage is TRBV5-1 and J usage is TRBJ2-5, with D unclear. The CDR3 extends over 18 amino acids. V lost 0 bases and J 4 bases, leaving 22 bases between the germline ends. CDR1 is SGHRS and CDR2 is YFSETQ in the germline V gene. The CDR3 bases are TGCGCCAGCAGCTTGGCCGGGTTAGGTGCAACCTTGAGAGAGACCCAGTACTTC. Translating gives CASSLAGLGATLRETQYF.

This chain uses TRBV7-8 with TRBJ2-7, with TRBD2 matching 10 bases. Trimming took 6 bases from V and 2 from J; bases not matched to a gene: 7. The CDR3 has 15 amino acids. The germline gives CDR1 SGHVS, CDR2 FQNEAQ. DNA of the CDR3: TGTGCCAGCAGTTGGGACGGGACTAGCGCCTACGAGCAGTACTTC. Translation: CASSWDGTSAYEQYF. The full variable domain, with the rest looked up from reference TRBV7-8 and TRBJ2-7, is GAGVSQSPRYKVAKRGQDVALRCDPISGHVSLFWYQQALGQGPEFLTYFQNEAQLDKSGLPSDRFFAERPEGSVSTLKIQRTQQEDSAVYLCASSWDGTSAYEQYFGPGTRLTVT.

This clone has a single count. The rearrangement links TRBV28 to TRBJ2-7; 9 nucleotides match TRBD1. Germline CDR1 is MDHEN and CDR2 is SYDVKM. The CDR3 runs to 14 residues. With 5 bases clipped from V and 3 bases from J, the junction kept 5 bases outside the gene matches. The CDR3 region has the DNA TGTGCCAGCAGTCCGACGGGACAGGGCTACGAGCAGTACTTC. This codes for CASSPTGQGYEQYF.

V is TRBV29-1 and J is TRBJ2-5; D is possibly TRBD1 (6 bases). The CDR3 is 12 amino acids. V lost 5 bases, J lost 5 bases, and 12 bases lay in between. Germline V gene data show CDR1 as SQVTM and CDR2 as ANQGSEA. The CDR3 loop is CSVPRGGETQYF. The CDR3 DNA follows: TGCAGCGTTCCCAGGGGTGGGGAGACCCAGTACTTC.

This chain joins TRBV7-2 and TRBJ2-5; TRBD2 aligns across 7 bases. Germline trimming cut 5 bases from V and 3 bases from J; bases unmatched to any gene: 3. Looked up from germline, CDR1 is SGHTA and CDR2 is FQGNSA. The CDR3 length is 13 residues. CDR3 coding DNA: TGTGCCAGCAGCGGACTAGGGAAAGAGACCCAGTACTTC. Amino acid sequence: CASSGLGKETQYF.

In DNA, the CDR3 is TGTGCCAGCAGCCCCGGACTAGCGGGAGACCGGTATGAGCAGTTCTTC. Its translation is CASSPGLAGDRYEQFF. The chain has TRBV7-2 and TRBJ2-1; TRBD2 agrees at 13 bases. Per germline, CDR1 SGHTA and CDR2 FQGNSA. After removal of 5 bases from V and 8 bases from J, the junction contained 9 bases not matched to a gene. This CDR3 has 16 amino acids.

This clone was recorded once. Here the CDR3 DNA reads TGTGCCAGCAGTTTTGGCAGGGGGACTGAAGCTTTCTTT. Protein sequence: CASSFGRGTEAFF. V usage is TRBV27 and J usage is TRBJ1-1, with 7 bases matching TRBD1. The CDR3 length is 13 residues. Germline values: CDR1 MNHEY, CDR2 SMNVEV (reference sequence). With 3 bases clipped from V and 5 bases from J, the junction kept 3 bases outside the gene matches.